A single sample is the source of the 9 T cell receptor beta chains below, sequenced in a study of blood T cell repertoires in COVID-19 (dated by TCRdb to 2018 to 2021). Preparation of the library involved the immunoSEQ multiplex PCR assay. This immuneACCESS table, as held by TCRdb, lists in-frame sequences with V and J called but not all clones. Of the missing ones, under half trace to an unresolved V gene in checked studies; the others have no known cause. Across this sample there are nearly 250,000 clones, with about 82% seen only once. The ten largest clones take up approximately 5% of the sample. Source material: peripheral blood. The origin of the receptors is a woman of 80 years or more with COVID-19, enrolled during active disease.

This chain joins TRBV27 and TRBJ1-6, with 9 bases that match TRBD1. CDR3 length: 15 amino acids. Germline V gene sequence: CDR1 MNHEY, CDR2 SMNVEV (reference sequence). The V and J ends lost 3 bases and 6 bases, in that order; junction bases with no gene match: 3. CDR3 nucleotides: TGTGCCAGCAGTTTTTCGACAGGGGGTAATTCACCCCTCCACTTT. It translates to CASSFSTGGNSPLHF.

This chain uses TRBV2 with TRBJ1-1, with D possibly matching TRBD1 (6 bases). Trimming stripped 8 bases from V and 5 bases from J, with 12 bases between. Germline-derived CDR1 and CDR2 are SNHLY and FYNNEI. This CDR3 spans 12 amino acids. Here the CDR3 DNA reads TGTGCCAGCGAACAGGGTGAGACTGAAGCTTTCTTT. This gives the protein CASEQGETEAFF.

The V and J genes are TRBV30 and TRBJ1-2, with TRBD1 matching 8 bases. Trimming cost V 3 bases and J 3 bases; bases outside gene matches: 6. The V gene's germline CDR1 is GTSNPN and CDR2 SVGIG (reference sequence). The CDR3 length is 14 residues. Here the CDR3 reads CAWRDRQGYYGYTF. In nucleotides, the CDR3 is TGTGCCTGGAGGGACCGACAGGGGTACTATGGCTACACCTTC.

In this sample, this clone turned up a few times. The chain has TRBV5-4 and TRBJ1-2; 9 bases align to TRBD1. The CDR3 loop spans 16 amino acids. Germline lookup yields CDR1 SGHNT and CDR2 YYREEE (reference sequence). J was trimmed by 4 bases and V by 4 bases; bases with no gene match: 11. CDR3 sequence reads: CASSRGEGQGGYGYTF. The CDR3 bases are TGTGCCAGCAGCCGGGGGGAGGGACAGGGAGGCTATGGCTACACCTTC.

The chain carries TRBV9 and TRBJ1-1; 7 bases agree with TRBD1. The V segment lost 0 bases and the J segment 1 base; nucleotides outside the gene matches: 3. The CDR3 length is 15 residues. Germline CDR1 and CDR2: SGDLS and YYNGEE. The CDR3 loop reads CASSVGRTGNTEAFF. CDR3 bases: TGTGCCAGCAGCGTAGGGAGGACAGGGAACACTGAAGCTTTCTTT. Combining the CDR3 with reference TRBV9 and TRBJ1-1 gives the whole variable domain DSGVTQTPKHLITATGQRVTLRCSPRSGDLSVYWYQQSLDQGLQFLIQYYNGEERAKGNILERFSAQQFPDLHSELNLSSLELGDSALYFCASSVGRTGNTEAFFGQGTRLTVV.

This clone occurred once. The chain links TRBV10-3 to TRBJ1-5, with 10 bases fitting TRBD1. Looked up from germline, CDR1 is ENHRY and CDR2 is SYGVKD. The CDR3 length is 14 residues. The trim removed 4 bases at V and 6 bases at J, leaving 3 bases unmatched. The DNA of the CDR3 is TGTGCCATCAGTGTGGGACAGGGGCCTCAGCCCCAGCATTTT. It specifies CAISVGQGPQPQHF.

As for this clone: Other DNA sequences in the sample encode the same CDR3. The chain combines TRBV2 with TRBJ1-1; 8 nucleotides agree with TRBD1. The CDR3 loop spans 13 amino acids. Germline CDR1 reads SNHLY; CDR2 reads FYNNEI. J was trimmed by 1 base and V by 7 bases; bases with no gene match: 2. The CDR3 reads CASTGTGNTEAFF. The CDR3 DNA follows: TGTGCCAGCACCGGGACAGGGAACACTGAAGCTTTCTTT.

This rearrangement joins TRBV28 to TRBJ1-4, with D uncertain. CDR1 and CDR2 from the germline V gene are MDHEN and SYDVKM. V dropped 4 bases and J dropped 7 bases, with 16 bases sitting between them. This CDR3 spans 15 amino acids. CDR3 loop: CASSSRIGGSEKLFF. The CDR3, as DNA: TGTGCCAGCAGTTCCCGGATTGGAGGATCTGAAAAACTGTTTTTT. Drawing the rest from reference TRBV28 and TRBJ1-4, the complete variable domain is DVKVTQSSRYLVKRTGEKVFLECVQDMDHENMFWYRQDPGLGLRLIYFSYDVKMKEKGDIPEGYSVSREKKERFSLILESASTNQTSMYLCASSSRIGGSEKLFFGSGTQLSVL.

CDR3 sequence (DNA): TGTGCCAGCAGTGAAGAGAACGGGAATTCACCCCTCCACTTT. This sequence encodes CASSEENGNSPLHF. The V and J genes are TRBV2 and TRBJ1-6; D remains unclear. Germline V gene sequence: CDR1 SNHLY, CDR2 FYNNEI. V dropped 1 base and J dropped 7 bases, with 8 bases sitting between them. This CDR3 spans 14 amino acids.